Presented here are 8 T cell receptor beta chains from one specimen sequenced in a study of blood T cell repertoires in COVID-19. Assay used: immunoSEQ multiplex PCR; TCRdb lists only in-frame clones, some missing. The repertoire holds fewer than 80,000 clones, with roughly 74% as singletons. The sample taken for sequencing was peripheral blood. These receptors all stem from a woman older than 75 with acute or convalescent COVID-19.

This chain links TRBV5-1 with TRBJ1-1; a possible D gene is TRBD1 (6 bases). The CDR3 runs to 13 residues. From germline, CDR1 is SGHRS and CDR2 YFSETQ. Between the trimmed V and J ends, which lost 5 bases and 4 bases, there was a span of 12 bases. The CDR3 loop is CASSTGLGTEAFF. Written as DNA, the CDR3 is TGCGCCAGCAGTACAGGGTTGGGCACTGAAGCTTTCTTT.

This clone was found once. The J gene is TRBJ1-5, the V gene TRBV5-1, with D possibly being TRBD1 (5 bases). Germline loops: CDR1 SGHRS, CDR2 YFSETQ. The CDR3 runs 14 residues. Trimming left V 0 bases short and J 6 bases short, with 10 bases between. The CDR3 loop is CASSLVGEGQPQHF. DNA of the CDR3: TGCGCCAGCAGCTTGGTGGGGGAGGGTCAGCCCCAGCATTTT.

The chain uses TRBV5-1 and TRBJ2-1, with D possibly matching TRBD2 (6 bases). Trimming pared 4 bases from V and 6 bases from J, leaving 17 bases between. CDR1 and CDR2 (germline): SGHRS, YFSETQ. The length of the CDR3 is 15 residues. The CDR3 DNA reads TGCGCCAGCAGCCTTCCGGAGGGGAACGGCAATGAGCAGTTCTTC. It specifies CASSLPEGNGNEQFF.

The J gene is TRBJ2-5, the V gene TRBV5-1, with 7 positions matching TRBD2. Germline loops: CDR1 SGHRS, CDR2 YFSETQ. The V and J ends lost 7 bases and 0 bases, in that order; junction bases with no gene match: 15. This CDR3 is built from 17 residues. CDR3 DNA sequence: TGCGCCAGCGCCCCCGCTAGCGGTTCCAGGTACCAAGAGACCCAGTACTTC. It specifies CASAPASGSRYQETQYF. Looking up the rest from reference TRBV5-1 and TRBJ2-5 gives the full variable domain: KAGVTQTPRYLIKTRGQQVTLSCSPISGHRSVSWYQQTPGQGLQFLFEYFSETQRNKGNFPGRFSGRQFSNSRSEMNVSTLELGDSALYLCASAPASGSRYQETQYFGPGTRLLVL.

This clone was picked up one time. CDR3 loop: CASSFGLAGGADTQYF. In DNA form, the CDR3 reads TGCGCCAGCAGCTTCGGACTAGCGGGAGGGGCAGATACGCAGTATTTT. The V call is TRBV4-3, the J call TRBJ2-3; 15 positions match TRBD2. The CDR3 is made up of 16 amino acids. Trimming cost V 5 bases and J 4 bases; bases outside gene matches: 4. CDR1 LGHNA and CDR2 YSLEER come from the germline V gene.

This clone showed up just a few times. V is TRBV6-2 or TRBV6-3 and J is TRBJ1-1; D is unresolved. The CDR3 runs to 15 residues. Per the germline V gene, CDR1 is MNHEY and CDR2 is SVGEGT. V lost 2 bases to trimming and J lost 0 bases, with 10 bases between them. The CDR3 is CASSYTDFMNTEAFF. CDR3 sequence (DNA): TGTGCCAGCAGTTACACTGACTTTATGAACACTGAAGCTTTCTTT.

The chain is built from TRBV11-2 and TRBJ2-1; D perhaps matches TRBD2 (6 bases). V was clipped by 5 bases and J by 8 bases, with 16 bases between them. This CDR3 region has 14 residues. Germline V gene data show CDR1 as SGHAT and CDR2 as FQNNGV. This CDR3 reads CASSPLKGGHEQFF. The CDR3 DNA reads as TGTGCCAGCAGCCCTCTAAAGGGAGGACATGAGCAGTTCTTC.

The chain combines TRBV18 with TRBJ1-2, with 7 bases fitting TRBD1. The length of the CDR3 is 13 residues. V trimming: 5 bases; J trimming: 3 bases; junction bases outside the gene matches: 3. Per germline, CDR1 KGHSH and CDR2 LQKENI. The CDR3 sequence: CASSFDRDYGYTF. The CDR3 DNA reads TGTGCCAGCTCATTCGACAGGGACTATGGCTACACCTTC.